Listed here are 9 T cell receptor beta chains from one sample, sequenced in a study of Ad26.COV2.S vaccination and SARS-CoV-2 variants. Regarding treatment: about 20 received Ad26.COV2.S at low or high dose, single or two shots; five or six received placebo; per-sample allocation not given. Specimens were obtained on day 63 following the first vaccine or placebo injection. Here immunoSEQ multiplex PCR was the method, and the copy in TCRdb shows in-frame clones only, minus some. Counted here are 350,000 to 450,000 clones, 92% occurring once; the ten biggest clones make up under 2%. The specimen was peripheral blood, collected in a trial of Ad26.COV2.S vaccine versus placebo. The origin of the receptors is a person between 18 and 65 years old who received the Ad26.COV2.S COVID-19 vaccine or a placebo.

This chain connects TRBV19 to TRBJ1-2, with D perhaps matching TRBD1 (5 bases). Germline V gene sequence: CDR1 LNHDA, CDR2 SQIVND (reference sequence). Trimming removed 4 bases from V and 3 bases from J, with 12 bases in between. The CDR3 is made up of 14 amino acids. The CDR3 loop is CASSRTMTDYGYTF. CDR3 DNA: TGTGCCAGTAGTAGGACCATGACAGACTATGGCTACACCTTC.

J is TRBJ2-7 and V is TRBV3-1 (or the pseudogene TRBV3-2); no firm D call. There are 15 residues in the CDR3. Trimming removed 0 bases from V and 5 bases from J, with 14 bases in between. CDR1 is LGHDT, CDR2 YNNKEL, per germline (reference sequence). CDR3 in DNA: TGTGCCAGCAGCCAAGAACCCAGCAGAGATCACGAGCAGTACTTC. This encodes CASSQEPSRDHEQYF.

The count of this clone is one. This rearrangement joins TRBV6-2 or TRBV6-3 to TRBJ1-2; no clear D gene. The V gene's germline CDR1 is MNHEY and CDR2 SVGEGT. Trimming left V 0 bases short and J 4 bases short, with 9 bases between. CDR3 length: 14 residues. CDR3 sequence: CASSYSLGTYGYTF. The CDR3 bases are TGTGCCAGCAGTTACTCGCTGGGTACCTATGGCTACACCTTC.

The chain couples TRBV4-1 to TRBJ1-1, with 7 bases matching TRBD1. CDR3 length equals 13 residues. After removal of 6 bases from V and 4 bases from J, the junction contained 5 bases not matched to a gene. From germline, CDR1 is MGHRA and CDR2 YSYEKL. The CDR3 reads CASSTPGGTEAFF. CDR3 DNA: TGCGCCAGCAGTACCCCAGGGGGCACTGAAGCTTTCTTT.

The genes are TRBV5-8 and TRBJ1-4; D call uncertain. The ends were cut back, 4 bases at V and 2 bases at J, with 12 bases in the middle. The germline V gene has CDR1 SGHTS and CDR2 YDEGEE. There are 15 residues in the CDR3. DNA of the CDR3: TGTGCCAGCAGCCCCTGGGAGAGTACTAATGAAAAACTGTTTTTT. Translation: CASSPWESTNEKLFF.

The table lists this clone with a count of one. V usage is TRBV5-1 and J usage is TRBJ1-5; a possible D gene is TRBD1 (5 bases). V was trimmed by 0 bases and J by 0 bases, leaving 7 bases between them. CDR3 length: 15 amino acids. The germline V gene has CDR1 SGHRS and CDR2 YFSETQ. As DNA, the CDR3 is TGCGCCAGCAGCTTGGAAGGGGATAGCAATCAGCCCCAGCATTTT. Protein: CASSLEGDSNQPQHF.

The V call is TRBV25-1, the J call TRBJ2-3, with D tentatively TRBD2 (5 bases). Germline CDR1 and CDR2: MGHDK and SYGVNS. CDR3 length: 14 residues. V lost 3 bases, J lost 3 bases, and 10 bases lay in between. The CDR3 here is CASSETGITDTQYF. DNA of the CDR3: TGTGCCAGCAGTGAGACCGGGATAACAGATACGCAGTATTTT.

In its sample, this clone was seen once. This chain connects TRBV18 to TRBJ1-1; the D gene is possibly TRBD1 (5 bases). Germline CDR1 reads KGHSH; CDR2 reads LQKENI. Trimming pared 2 bases from V and 10 bases from J, leaving 17 bases between. The CDR3 loop spans 14 amino acids. CDR3 amino acids: CASSPFQGLVSAFF. The CDR3, as DNA: TGTGCCAGCTCACCATTCCAGGGCCTCGTTTCAGCTTTCTTT. The entire variable domain, with the rest obtained from reference TRBV18 and TRBJ1-1, is as follows: NAGVMQNPRHLVRRRGQEARLRCSPMKGHSHVYWYRQLPEEGLKFMVYLQKENIIDESGMPKERFSAEFPKEGPSILRIQQVVRGDSAAYFCASSPFQGLVSAFFGQGTRLTVV.

The chain recombines TRBV5-5 with TRBJ2-7; TRBD1 might be the D (6 bases). The germline CDR1 and CDR2 sequences are SGHKS and YYEKEE (reference sequence). Trimming stripped 6 bases from V and 4 bases from J, with 20 bases between. The CDR3 has 15 residues. CDR3 sequence: CASTNTGQGMYEQYF. CDR3 DNA: TGTGCCAGCACCAACACCGGTCAGGGGATGTACGAGCAGTACTTC.